The 4 T cell receptor beta chains below were found in one sample sequenced in a study of blood T cell repertoires in COVID-19. Clones were sequenced by immunoSEQ multiplex PCR, and TCRdb holds only the in-frame ones, with some missing. Of roughly 150,000 clones listed, around 90% are singletons. Sequenced sample: peripheral blood. Every receptor here comes from a man aged 50 or older who had recovered from COVID-19.

The chain links TRBV27 to TRBJ2-3; TRBD2 agrees at 7 bases. There are 14 residues in the CDR3. Germline V gives CDR1 MNHEY, CDR2 SMNVEV (reference sequence). V shed 3 bases, J shed 4 bases, and the junction held 4 bases outside the gene matches. CDR3 protein: CASSLAGRADTQYF. The DNA for the CDR3 is TGTGCCAGCAGTTTGGCGGGGAGGGCAGATACGCAGTATTTT.

V usage is TRBV6-4 and J usage is TRBJ1-6; D unclear. Germline V gene data show CDR1 as MRHNA and CDR2 as SNTAGT. The ends were cut back, 8 bases at V and 9 bases at J, with 14 bases in the middle. CDR3 length equals 13 residues. CDR3 residues: CASAVDGLSPLHF. The CDR3, as DNA: TGTGCCAGCGCCGTGGATGGACTTTCACCCCTCCACTTT.

This clone has a single count. The genes are TRBV25-1 and TRBJ2-5, with D possibly TRBD2 on 6 matching bases. Per germline, CDR1 MGHDK and CDR2 SYGVNS. Trimming took off 2 bases at V and 3 bases at J, with 7 bases between the two ends. The CDR3 is 13 amino acids. This CDR3 reads CASSEGGEETQYF. CDR3 in DNA: TGTGCCAGCAGTGAAGGAGGGGAAGAGACCCAGTACTTC.

This clone was seen just once. J is TRBJ1-3 and V is TRBV6-5; D perhaps matches TRBD1 (6 bases). Germline-derived CDR1 and CDR2 are MNHEY and SVGAGI. CDR3 length: 16 residues. Trimming left V 2 bases short and J 1 base short, with 12 bases between. CDR3 protein: CASSYGPGTSGNTIYF. Here the CDR3 DNA reads TGTGCCAGCAGTTACGGCCCAGGGACATCTGGAAACACCATATATTTT.